This record concerns one T cell receptor (beta chain) sequence. Its antigen is unknown. 5' RACE that incorporated UMI labels was used to prepare the TRB cDNA libraries. After re-calling the 5' RACE reads, TCRdb lists one entry per CDR3 protein, DNA absent. Its clone listing holds tens of thousands of distinct CDR3 sequences. The CDR3 is 16 residues long. These data come from a study of CXCR3-negative and CXCR3-positive naive CD8 T cells. Study outcomes and limitations: Memory CD8+ cells showed much lower diversity, while both naive subsets were comparably high. Naive CXCR3-negative and CXCR3-positive cells had similar TRBV-TRBJ usage; memory differed.

What was sequenced was naive CXCR3- CD8+ T cells from blood. Stated subset: CD45RO-CCR7+CD27+CD95- naive CD8+ T cells lacking CXCR3 (TNR3-). The chain couples TRBV12-3 or TRBV12-4 to TRBJ2-1; the D gene TCRdb calls, TRBD1, cannot be checked with no DNA. The TCR originated in a human donor in good health. Some clones in this sample may be carry-over from other donors' samples. Here the CDR3 reads CASSSTGSRDYNEQFF.